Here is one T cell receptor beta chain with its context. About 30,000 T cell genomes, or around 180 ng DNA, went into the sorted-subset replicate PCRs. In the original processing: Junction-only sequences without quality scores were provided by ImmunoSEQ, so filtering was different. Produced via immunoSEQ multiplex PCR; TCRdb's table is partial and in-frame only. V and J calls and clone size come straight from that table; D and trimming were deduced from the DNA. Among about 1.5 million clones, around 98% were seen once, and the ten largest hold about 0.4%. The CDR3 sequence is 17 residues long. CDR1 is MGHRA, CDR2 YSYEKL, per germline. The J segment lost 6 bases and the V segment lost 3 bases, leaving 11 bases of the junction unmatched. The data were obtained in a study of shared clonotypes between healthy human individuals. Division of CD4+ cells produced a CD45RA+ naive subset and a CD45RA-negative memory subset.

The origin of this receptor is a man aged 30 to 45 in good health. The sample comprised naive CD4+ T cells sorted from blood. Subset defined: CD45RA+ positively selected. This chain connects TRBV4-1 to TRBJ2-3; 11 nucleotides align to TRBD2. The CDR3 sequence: CASSQTSAGLAVDTQYF. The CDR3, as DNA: TGCGCCAGCAGCCAGACGTCAGCGGGACTAGCGGTTGATACGCAGTATTTT.